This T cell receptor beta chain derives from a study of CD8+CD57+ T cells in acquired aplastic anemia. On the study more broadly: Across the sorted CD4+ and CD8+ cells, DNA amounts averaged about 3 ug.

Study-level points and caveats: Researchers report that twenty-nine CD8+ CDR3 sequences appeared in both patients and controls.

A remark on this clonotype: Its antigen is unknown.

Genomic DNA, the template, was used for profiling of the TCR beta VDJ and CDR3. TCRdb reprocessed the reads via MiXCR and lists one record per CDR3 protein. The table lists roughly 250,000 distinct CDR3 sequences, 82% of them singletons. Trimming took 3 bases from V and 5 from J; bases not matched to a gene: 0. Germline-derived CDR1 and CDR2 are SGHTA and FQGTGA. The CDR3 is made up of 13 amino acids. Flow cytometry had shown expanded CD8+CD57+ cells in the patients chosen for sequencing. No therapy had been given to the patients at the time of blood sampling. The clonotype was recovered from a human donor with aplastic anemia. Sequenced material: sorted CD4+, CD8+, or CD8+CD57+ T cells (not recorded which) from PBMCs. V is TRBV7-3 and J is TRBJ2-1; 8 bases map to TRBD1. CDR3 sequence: CASSLTGDNEQFF. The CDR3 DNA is TGTGCCAGCAGCTTGACAGGGGACAATGAGCAGTTCTTC.